Described below is a single T cell receptor beta chain sequence and its context. As yet, its antigen is unknown. This specimen belongs to a study of vaccination and CD4 T cells after COVID-19. Study details: Post-COVID draws followed diagnosis by a median around 100 days (range 35 to 161). Study-level results: Median SARS-CoV-2-reactive clonotype numbers went up from roughly 19 to 38, but not significantly.

Germline CDR1 LNHDA, CDR2 SQIVND (reference sequence). CDR3 length: 14 residues. V lost 9 bases, J lost 5 bases, and 7 bases stayed unmatched. The time point: late sampling 161 to 241 days after vaccination in a few convalescent patients. Documented treatment: approximately 10-day PBMC culture with coronavirus spike peptide pools or control peptides (ViraFEST assay). The dates of positive PCR tests extended from March through December 2020 and came before the US Alpha, Beta and Delta variants. Cultured CD4+ T-cell DNA underwent Oncomine TCR Beta short-read sequencing. TCRdb fed the PCR reads into MiXCR, producing one record per CDR3 protein. There are tens of thousands of distinct CDR3 sequences in the sample; approximately 42% occur only once, and approximately 5.4% lies in the top ten.

This specimen consisted of CD4+ T cells from blood, cultured in vitro, obtained about 7 months after SARS-CoV-2 vaccination. This sequence originates from a human donor who had recovered from COVID-19. The chain has TRBV19 and TRBJ1-6; 7 nucleotides line up with TRBD1. The CDR3 protein is CASSIGQDNSPLHF. Written as DNA, the CDR3 is TGTGCCAGCTCGATAGGACAGGATAATTCACCCCTCCACTTT.